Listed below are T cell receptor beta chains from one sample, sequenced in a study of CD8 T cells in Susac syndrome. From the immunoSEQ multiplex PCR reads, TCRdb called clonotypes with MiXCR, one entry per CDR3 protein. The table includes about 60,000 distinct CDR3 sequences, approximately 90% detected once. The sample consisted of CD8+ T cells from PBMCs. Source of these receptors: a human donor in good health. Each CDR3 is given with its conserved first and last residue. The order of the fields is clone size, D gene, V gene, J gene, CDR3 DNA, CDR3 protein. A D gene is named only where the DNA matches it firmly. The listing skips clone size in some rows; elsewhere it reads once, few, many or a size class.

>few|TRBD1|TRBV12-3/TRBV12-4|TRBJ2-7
TGTGCCAGCACGGACAGGGCCCCATCGGACGAGCAGTACTTC
CASTDRAPSDEQYF
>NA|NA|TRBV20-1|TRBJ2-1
TGCAGTGCTACGACCAGGAACAATGAGCAGTTCTTC
CSATTRNNEQFF
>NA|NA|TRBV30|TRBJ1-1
TGTGCCTGGAAGATGGTTGAAGCTTTCTTT
CAWKMVEAFF
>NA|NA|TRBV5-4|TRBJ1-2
TGTGCCAGCAGCTTGGTTGGGGAGGGCAACTATGGCTACACCTTC
CASSLVGEGNYGYTF
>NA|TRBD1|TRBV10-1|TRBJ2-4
TGCGCCAGCAGTGATTCAGGGGGAGAGAACATTCAGTACTTC
CASSDSGGENIQYF
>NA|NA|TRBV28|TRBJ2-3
TGTGCCAGCAGATGGGGTCCGAGCACAGATACGCAGTATTTT
CASRWGPSTDTQYF
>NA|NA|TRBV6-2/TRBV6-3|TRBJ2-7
TGTGCCAGCAGTTACCCCGACGAGCAGTACTTC
CASSYPDEQYF
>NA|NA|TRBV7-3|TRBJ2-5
TGTGCCAGCAGCCCACTCAATGGGGCGGAGACCCAGTACTTC
CASSPLNGAETQYF
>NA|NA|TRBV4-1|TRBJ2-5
TGCGCCAGCAGCCGATCGGCGGTTGAAGAGACCCAGTACTTC
CASSRSAVEETQYF
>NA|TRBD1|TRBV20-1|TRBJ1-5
TGCAGTGCTAGAGAGAGAGACAGGGCCGGGCAGCCCCAGCATTTT
CSARERDRAGQPQHF
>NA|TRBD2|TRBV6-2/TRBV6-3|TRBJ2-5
TGTGCCAGCAGTCTCGGGGGGGTAACGGAGACCCAGTACTTC
CASSLGGVTETQYF
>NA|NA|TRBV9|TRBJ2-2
TGTGCCAGCAGCGTAGCGACCTGGGGCACCGGGGAGCTGTTTTTT
CASSVATWGTGELFF
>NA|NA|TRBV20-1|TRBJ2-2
TGCAGTGCTTCCCTTCGAGAGGCCGGGGAGCTGTTTTTT
CSASLREAGELFF
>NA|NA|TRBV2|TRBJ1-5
TGTGCCAGCAGCACGGCAGGGGAGATCAATCAGCCCCAGCATTTT
CASSTAGEINQPQHF
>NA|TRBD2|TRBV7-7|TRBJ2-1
TGTGCCAGCAGCCTTGGGGCCGAAGGACTAGCGGGGGTACGTGAGCAGTTCTTC
CASSLGAEGLAGVREQFF
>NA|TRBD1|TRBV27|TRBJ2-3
TGTGCCAGCAGTCCGTGGACAGGGGCTAGCACAGATACGCAGTATTTT
CASSPWTGASTDTQYF
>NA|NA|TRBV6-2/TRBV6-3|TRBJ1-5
TGTGCCAGCAGTTCAGGGTTCAATCAGCCCCAGCATTTT
CASSSGFNQPQHF